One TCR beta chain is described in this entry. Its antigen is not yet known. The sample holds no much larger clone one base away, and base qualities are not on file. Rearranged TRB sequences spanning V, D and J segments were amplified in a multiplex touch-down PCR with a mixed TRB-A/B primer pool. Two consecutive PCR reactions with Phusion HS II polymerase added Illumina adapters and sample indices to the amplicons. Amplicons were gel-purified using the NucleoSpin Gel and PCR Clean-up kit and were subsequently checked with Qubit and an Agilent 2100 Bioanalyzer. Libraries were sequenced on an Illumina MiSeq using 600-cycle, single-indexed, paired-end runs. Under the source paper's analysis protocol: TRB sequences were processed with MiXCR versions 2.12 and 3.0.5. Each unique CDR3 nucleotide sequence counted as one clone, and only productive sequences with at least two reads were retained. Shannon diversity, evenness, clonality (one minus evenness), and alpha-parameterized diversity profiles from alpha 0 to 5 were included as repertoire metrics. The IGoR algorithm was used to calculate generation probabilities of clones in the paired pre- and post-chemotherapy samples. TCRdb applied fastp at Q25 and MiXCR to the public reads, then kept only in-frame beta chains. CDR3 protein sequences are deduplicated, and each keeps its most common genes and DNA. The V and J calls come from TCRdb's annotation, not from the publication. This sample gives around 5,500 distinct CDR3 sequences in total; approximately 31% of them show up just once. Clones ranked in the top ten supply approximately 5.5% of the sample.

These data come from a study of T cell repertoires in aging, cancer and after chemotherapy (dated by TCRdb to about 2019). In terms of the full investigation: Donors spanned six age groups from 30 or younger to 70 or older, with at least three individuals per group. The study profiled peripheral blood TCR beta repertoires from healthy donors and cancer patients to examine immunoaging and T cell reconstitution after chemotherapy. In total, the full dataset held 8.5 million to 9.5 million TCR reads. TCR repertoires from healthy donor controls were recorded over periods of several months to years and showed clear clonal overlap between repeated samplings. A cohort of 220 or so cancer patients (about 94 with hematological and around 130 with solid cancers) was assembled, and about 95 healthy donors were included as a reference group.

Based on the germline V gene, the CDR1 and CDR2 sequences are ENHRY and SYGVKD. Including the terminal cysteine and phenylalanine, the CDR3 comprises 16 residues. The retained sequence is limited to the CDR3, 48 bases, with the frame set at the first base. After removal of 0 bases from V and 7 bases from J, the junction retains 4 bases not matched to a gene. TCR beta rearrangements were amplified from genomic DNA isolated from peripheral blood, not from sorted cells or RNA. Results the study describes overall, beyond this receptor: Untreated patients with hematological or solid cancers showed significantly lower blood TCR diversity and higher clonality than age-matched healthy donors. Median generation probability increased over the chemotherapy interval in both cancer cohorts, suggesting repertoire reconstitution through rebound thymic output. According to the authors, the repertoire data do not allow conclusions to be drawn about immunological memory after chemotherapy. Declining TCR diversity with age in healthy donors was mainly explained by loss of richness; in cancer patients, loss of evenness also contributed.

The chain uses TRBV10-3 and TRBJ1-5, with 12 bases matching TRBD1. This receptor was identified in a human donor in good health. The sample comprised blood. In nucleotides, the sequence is TGTGCCATCAGTGAGTCCGGGACAGGGGGCGGACAGCCCCAGCATTTT. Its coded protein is CAISESGTGGGQPQHF.